The following is a T cell receptor (beta chain) sequence with its context. This sample was taken from a study of cytotoxic CD8 clonotypes in ibrutinib-treated CLL. About the study: Among the patients, 11 presented as relapsed/refractory and 15 as treatment-naive; roughly 17 showed unmutated IGHV.

The repertoire was sequenced with immunoSEQ multiplex PCR; TCRdb's copy has only in-frame clones and lacks some. The table includes 200,000 or so clones, about four fifths detected once. Germline V gene data show CDR1 as KGHSH and CDR2 as LQKENI. V lost 4 bases to trimming and J lost 4 bases, with 11 bases between them. This CDR3 spans 13 amino acids. The sequencing used PBMCs, collected after 12 months of ibrutinib treatment. This clonotype was obtained from a human donor with chronic lymphocytic leukemia. The V call is TRBV18, the J call TRBJ2-7; D gene unclear. CDR3 in DNA: TGTGCCAGCTCACTCGGTCAGAGTTACGAGCAGTACTTC. Protein sequence: CASSLGQSYEQYF. The complete variable domain, with remaining parts taken from reference TRBV18 and TRBJ2-7, reads NAGVMQNPRHLVRRRGQEARLRCSPMKGHSHVYWYRQLPEEGLKFMVYLQKENIIDESGMPKERFSAEFPKEGPSILRIQQVVRGDSAAYFCASSLGQSYEQYFGPGTRLTVT.